This TCR beta chain comes out of a study of blood T cell repertoires in COVID-19. About the research overall: The United States, Italy and Spain provided the acute and convalescent COVID-19 samples. In each case, the material was cDNA or gDNA derived from T cells, B-cell-depleted T cells, or PBMCs.

This clone has only one observation. Original processing methods: Amplification with reference gene primers provided the estimates of nucleated cell counts. Libraries were prepared by immunoSEQ multiplex PCR; TCRdb keeps only in-frame clonotypes and omits some of them. For V, J and clone size, that table is used; D and trimming come from the DNA. This repertoire shows over 250,000 clones, roughly nine tenths found once; its top ten account for around 2%. Germline V lookup: CDR1 SGHDT, CDR2 YYEEEE. J was trimmed by 4 bases and V by 4 bases; bases with no gene match: 4. The CDR3 covers 14 residues. The material sequenced was peripheral blood. V is TRBV5-6 and J is TRBJ1-3, with 8 bases identical to TRBD1. This clonotype originated in a man aged 45 to 65 with acute or convalescent COVID-19. The CDR3 spells CASSPAGGGNTIYF. CDR3 nucleotide sequence: TGTGCCAGCAGCCCTGCAGGGGGCGGAAACACCATATATTTT.